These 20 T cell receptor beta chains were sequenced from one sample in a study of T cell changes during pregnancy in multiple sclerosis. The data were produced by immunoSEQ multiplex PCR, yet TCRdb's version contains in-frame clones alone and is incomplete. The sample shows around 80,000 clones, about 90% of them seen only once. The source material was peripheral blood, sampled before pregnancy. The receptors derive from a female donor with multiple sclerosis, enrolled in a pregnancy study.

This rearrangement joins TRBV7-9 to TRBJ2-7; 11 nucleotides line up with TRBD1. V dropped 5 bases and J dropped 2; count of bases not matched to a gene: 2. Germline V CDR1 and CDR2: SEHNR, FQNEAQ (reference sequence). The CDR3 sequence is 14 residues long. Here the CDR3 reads CASSKGQGAYEQYF. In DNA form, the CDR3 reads TGTGCCAGCAGCAAGGGACAGGGGGCCTACGAGCAGTACTTC.

The CDR3 protein is CASSPAGGSEQYF. In DNA, the CDR3 is TGTGCCAGCAGCCCAGCAGGGGGGAGTGAGCAGTACTTC. This chain joins TRBV7-3 and TRBJ2-7; weak D call: TRBD1 (7 bases). The germline V gene has CDR1 SGHTA and CDR2 FQGTGA. The CDR3 runs to 13 residues. V lost 5 bases and J lost 7, with 15 bases in between.

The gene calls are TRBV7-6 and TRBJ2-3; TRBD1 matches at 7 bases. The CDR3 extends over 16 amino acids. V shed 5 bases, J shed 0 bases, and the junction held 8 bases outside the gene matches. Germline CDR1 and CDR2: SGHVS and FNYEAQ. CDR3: CASSPTGYTSTDTQYF. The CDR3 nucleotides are TGTGCCAGCAGCCCGACAGGGTATACTAGCACAGATACGCAGTATTTT.

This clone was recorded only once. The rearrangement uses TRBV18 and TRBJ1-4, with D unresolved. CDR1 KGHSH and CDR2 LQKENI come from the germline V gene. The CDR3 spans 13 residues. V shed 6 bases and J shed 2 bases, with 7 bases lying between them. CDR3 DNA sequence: TGTGCCAGCTCCGTCGAGACTAATGAAAAACTGTTTTTT. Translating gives CASSVETNEKLFF. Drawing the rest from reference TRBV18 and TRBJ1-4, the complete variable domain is NAGVMQNPRHLVRRRGQEARLRCSPMKGHSHVYWYRQLPEEGLKFMVYLQKENIIDESGMPKERFSAEFPKEGPSILRIQQVVRGDSAAYFCASSVETNEKLFFGSGTQLSVL.

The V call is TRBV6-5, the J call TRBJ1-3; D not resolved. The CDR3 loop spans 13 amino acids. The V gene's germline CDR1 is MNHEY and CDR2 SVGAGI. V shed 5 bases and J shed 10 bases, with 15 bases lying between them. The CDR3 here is CASSQTLGGTIYF. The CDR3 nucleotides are TGTGCCAGCAGTCAGACACTCGGAGGTACCATATATTTT.

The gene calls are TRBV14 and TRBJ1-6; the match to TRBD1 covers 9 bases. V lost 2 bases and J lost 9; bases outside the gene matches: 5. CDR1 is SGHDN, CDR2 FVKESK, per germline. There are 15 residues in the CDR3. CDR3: CASSQTGQGISPLHF. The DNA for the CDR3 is TGTGCCAGCAGCCAAACGGGACAGGGAATTTCACCCCTCCACTTT.

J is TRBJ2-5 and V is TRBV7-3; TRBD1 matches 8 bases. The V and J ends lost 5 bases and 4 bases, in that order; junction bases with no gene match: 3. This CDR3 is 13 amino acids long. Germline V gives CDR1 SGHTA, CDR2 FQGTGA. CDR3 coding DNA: TGTGCCAGCAGCCGACAGGGGTTAGAGACCCAGTACTTC. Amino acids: CASSRQGLETQYF. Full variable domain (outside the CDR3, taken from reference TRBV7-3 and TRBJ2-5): GAGVSQTPSNKVTEKGKYVELRCDPISGHTALYWYRQSLGQGPEFLIYFQGTGAADDSGLPNDRFFAVRPEGSVSTLKIQRTERGDSAVYLCASSRQGLETQYFGPGTRLLVL.

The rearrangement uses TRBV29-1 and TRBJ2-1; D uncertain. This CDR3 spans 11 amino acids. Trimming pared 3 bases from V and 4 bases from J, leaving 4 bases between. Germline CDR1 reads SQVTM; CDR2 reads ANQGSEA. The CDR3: CSVEEYNEQFF. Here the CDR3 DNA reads TGCAGCGTTGAGGAGTACAATGAGCAGTTCTTC.

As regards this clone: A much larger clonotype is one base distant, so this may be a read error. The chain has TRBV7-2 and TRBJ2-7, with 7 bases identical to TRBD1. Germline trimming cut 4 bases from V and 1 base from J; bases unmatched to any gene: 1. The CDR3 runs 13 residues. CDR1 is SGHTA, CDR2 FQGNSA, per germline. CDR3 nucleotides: TGTGCCAGCAGCTCGGGACAGTCCTACGAGCAGTACTTC. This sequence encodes CASSSGQSYEQYF. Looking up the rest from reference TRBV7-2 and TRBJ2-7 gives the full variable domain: GAGVSQSPSNKVTEKGKDVELRCDPISGHTALYWYRQSLGQGLEFLIYFQGNSAPDKSGLPSDRFSAERTGGSVSTLTIQRTQQEDSAVYLCASSSGQSYEQYFGPGTRLTVT.

This CDR3 reads CASSLNGGAADTQYF. For the CDR3, the DNA is TGCGCCAGCAGCTTGAACGGGGGGGCGGCAGATACGCAGTATTTT. The chain uses TRBV5-1 and TRBJ2-3; 8 bases are a match to TRBD2. The germline V gene encodes CDR1 SGHRS and CDR2 YFSETQ. The junction had 5 bases not matched to a gene; V was cut back by 1 base and J by 4 bases. The CDR3 extends over 15 amino acids.

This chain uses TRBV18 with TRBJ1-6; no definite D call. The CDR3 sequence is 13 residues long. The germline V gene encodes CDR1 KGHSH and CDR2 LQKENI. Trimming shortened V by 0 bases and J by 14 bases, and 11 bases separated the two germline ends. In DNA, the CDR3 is TGTGCCAGCTCACCACCGGTTGTATCGGCCCTCCACTTT. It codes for CASSPPVVSALHF.

The CDR3 is CASSIVGGNNQPQHF. The DNA of the CDR3 is TGTGCCAGCAGCATCGTCGGGGGGAACAATCAGCCCCAGCATTTT. This rearrangement joins TRBV5-5 to TRBJ1-5; D possibly corresponds to TRBD1 (5 bases). Trimming stripped 4 bases from V and 3 bases from J, with 14 bases between. CDR3 length: 15 residues. Germline V gene data show CDR1 as SGHKS and CDR2 as YYEKEE (reference sequence).

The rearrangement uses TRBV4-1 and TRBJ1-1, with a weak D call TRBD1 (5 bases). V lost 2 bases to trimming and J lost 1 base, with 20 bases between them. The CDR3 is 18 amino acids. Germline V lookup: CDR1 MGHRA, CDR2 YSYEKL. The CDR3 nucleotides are TGCGCCAGCAGCCAAAAAATGGAAGGGGTTCCAGAGAACACTGAAGCTTTCTTT. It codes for CASSQKMEGVPENTEAFF.

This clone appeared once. In DNA, the CDR3 is TGTGCCAGCAGACCAGGGGGCAGGGGGCGAAATTCACCCCTCCACTTT. Translation gives CASRPGGRGRNSPLHF. This chain links TRBV11-2 with TRBJ1-6, with 8 bases identical to TRBD1. CDR1 SGHAT and CDR2 FQNNGV come from the germline V gene. Trimming cost V 6 bases and J 7 bases; bases outside gene matches: 11. This CDR3 contains 16 residues. Supplemented by reference TRBV11-2 and TRBJ1-6, the full variable domain reads EAGVAQSPRYKIIEKRQSVAFWCNPISGHATLYWYQQILGQGPKLLIQFQNNGVVDDSQLPKDRFSAERLKGVDSTLKIQPAKLEDSAVYLCASRPGGRGRNSPLHFGNGTRLTVT.

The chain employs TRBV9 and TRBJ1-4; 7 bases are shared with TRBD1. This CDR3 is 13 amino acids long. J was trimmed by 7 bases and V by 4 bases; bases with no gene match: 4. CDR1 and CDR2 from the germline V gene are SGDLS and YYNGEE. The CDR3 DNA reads TGTGCCAGCAGCCCGCCAGGGGGTGAAAAACTGTTTTTT. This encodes CASSPPGGEKLFF.

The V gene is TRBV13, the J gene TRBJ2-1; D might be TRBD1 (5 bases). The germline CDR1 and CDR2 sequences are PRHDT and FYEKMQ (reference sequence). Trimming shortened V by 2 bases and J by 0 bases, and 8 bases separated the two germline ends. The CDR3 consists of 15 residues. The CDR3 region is CASSLTQGSYNEQFF. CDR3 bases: TGTGCCAGCAGCTTAACGCAGGGCTCCTACAATGAGCAGTTCTTC.

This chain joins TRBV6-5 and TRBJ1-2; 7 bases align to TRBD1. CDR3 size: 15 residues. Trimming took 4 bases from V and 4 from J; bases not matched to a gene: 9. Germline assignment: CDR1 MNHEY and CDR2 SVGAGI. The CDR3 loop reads CASSWSGTEIYGYTF. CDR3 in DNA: TGTGCCAGCAGTTGGTCCGGGACAGAGATCTATGGCTACACCTTC.

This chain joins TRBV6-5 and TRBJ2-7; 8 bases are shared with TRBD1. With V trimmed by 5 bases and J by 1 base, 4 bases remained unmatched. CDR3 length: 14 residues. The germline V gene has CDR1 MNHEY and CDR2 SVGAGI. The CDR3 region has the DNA TGTGCCAGCAGTCAAGACAGGGGATCCTACGAGCAGTACTTC. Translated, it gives CASSQDRGSYEQYF.

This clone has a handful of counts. The CDR3 is CASSQDFLEGNTEAFF. CDR3 coding DNA: TGCGCCAGCAGCCAAGATTTTTTGGAGGGAAACACTGAAGCTTTCTTT. This rearrangement joins TRBV4-1 to TRBJ1-1, with D unclear. V was clipped by 0 bases and J by 2 bases, with 13 bases between them. The germline V gene has CDR1 MGHRA and CDR2 YSYEKL. This CDR3 has 16 residues.

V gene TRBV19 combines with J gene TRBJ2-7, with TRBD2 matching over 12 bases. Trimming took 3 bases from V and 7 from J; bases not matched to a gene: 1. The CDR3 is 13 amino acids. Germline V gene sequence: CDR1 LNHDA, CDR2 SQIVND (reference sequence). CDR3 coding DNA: TGTGCCAGTAGTATCGGACTAGCGGGGGAGCAGTACTTC. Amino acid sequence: CASSIGLAGEQYF. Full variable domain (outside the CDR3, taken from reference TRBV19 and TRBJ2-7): DGGITQSPKYLFRKEGQNVTLSCEQNLNHDAMYWYRQDPGQGLRLIYYSQIVNDFQKGDIAEGYSVSREKKESFPLTVTSAQKNPTAFYLCASSIGLAGEQYFGPGTRLTVT.